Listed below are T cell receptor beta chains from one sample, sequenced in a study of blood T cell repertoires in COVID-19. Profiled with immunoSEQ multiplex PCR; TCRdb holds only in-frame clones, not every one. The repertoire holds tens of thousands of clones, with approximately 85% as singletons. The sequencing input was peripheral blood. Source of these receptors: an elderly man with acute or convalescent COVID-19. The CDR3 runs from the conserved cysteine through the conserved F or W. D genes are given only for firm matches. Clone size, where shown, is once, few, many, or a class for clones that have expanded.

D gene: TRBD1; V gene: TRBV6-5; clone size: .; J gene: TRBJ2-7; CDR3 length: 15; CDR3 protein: CASSYRDRGSYEQYF; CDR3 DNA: TGTGCCAGCAGCTATAGGGACAGGGGTTCCTACGAGCAGTACTTC
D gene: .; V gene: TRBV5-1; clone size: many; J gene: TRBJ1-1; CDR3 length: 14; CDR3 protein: CASSSGQVDTEAFF; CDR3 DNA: TGCGCCAGCAGCTCCGGACAAGTGGACACTGAAGCTTTCTTT
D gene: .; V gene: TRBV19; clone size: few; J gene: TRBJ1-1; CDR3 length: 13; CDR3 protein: CASQKAMNTEAFF; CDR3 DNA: TGTGCCAGTCAAAAAGCCATGAACACTGAAGCTTTCTTT
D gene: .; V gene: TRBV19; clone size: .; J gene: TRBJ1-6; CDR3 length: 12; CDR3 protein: CASRIQNSPLHF; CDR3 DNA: TGTGCCAGTAGAATACAGAATTCACCCCTCCACTTT
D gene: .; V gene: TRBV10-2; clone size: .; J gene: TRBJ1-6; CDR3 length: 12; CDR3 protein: CASSGEYSPLHF; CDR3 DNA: TGCGCCAGCAGTGGAGAGTATTCACCCCTCCACTTT
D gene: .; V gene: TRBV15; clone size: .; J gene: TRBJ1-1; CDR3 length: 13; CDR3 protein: CATLRGFNTEAFF; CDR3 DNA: TGTGCCACGCTAAGGGGTTTCAACACTGAAGCTTTCTTT
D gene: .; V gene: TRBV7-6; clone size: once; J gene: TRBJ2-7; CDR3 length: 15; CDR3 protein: CASSLDPGRAYEQYF; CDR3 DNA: TGTGCCAGCAGCTTAGATCCAGGCAGGGCCTACGAGCAGTACTTC
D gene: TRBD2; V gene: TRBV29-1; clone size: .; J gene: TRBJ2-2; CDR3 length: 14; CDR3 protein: CSGQREFGTGELFF; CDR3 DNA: TGCAGCGGACAGCGGGAGTTCGGCACCGGGGAGCTGTTTTTT
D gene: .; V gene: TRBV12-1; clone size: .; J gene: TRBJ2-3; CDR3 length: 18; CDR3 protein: CASSFATELAGLRDTQYF; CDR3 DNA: TGTGCCAGCAGCTTTGCGACTGAACTAGCGGGATTAAGGGATACGCAGTATTTT
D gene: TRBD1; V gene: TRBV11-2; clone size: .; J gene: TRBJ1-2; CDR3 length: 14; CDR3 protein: CASSSAGGNYGYTF; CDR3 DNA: TGTGCCAGCAGCTCGGCAGGGGGAAACTATGGCTACACCTTC
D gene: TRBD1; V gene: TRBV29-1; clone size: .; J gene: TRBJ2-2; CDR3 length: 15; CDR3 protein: CSVCMDRGRTGELFF; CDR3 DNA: TGCAGCGTCTGCATGGACAGGGGGCGTACCGGGGAGCTGTTTTTT
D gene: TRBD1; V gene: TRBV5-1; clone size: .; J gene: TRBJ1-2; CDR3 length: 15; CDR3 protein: CASSLDATGDYGYTF; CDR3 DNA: TGCGCCAGCAGCTTGGATGCGACAGGGGACTATGGCTACACCTTC
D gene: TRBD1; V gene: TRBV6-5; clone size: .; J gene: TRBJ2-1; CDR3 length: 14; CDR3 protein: CASSTGQRYNEQFF; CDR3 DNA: TGTGCCAGCAGTACGGGACAGAGATACAATGAGCAGTTCTTC
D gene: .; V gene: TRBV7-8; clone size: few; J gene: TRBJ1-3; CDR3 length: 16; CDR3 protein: CASSLVQQFSGNTIYF; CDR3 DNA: TGTGCCAGCAGCTTAGTACAGCAATTCTCTGGAAACACCATATATTTT
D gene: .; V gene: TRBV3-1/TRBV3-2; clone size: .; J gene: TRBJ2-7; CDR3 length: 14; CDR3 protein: CASSQDWGLGEQYF; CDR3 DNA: TGTGCCAGCAGCCAAGATTGGGGACTGGGGGAGCAGTACTTC
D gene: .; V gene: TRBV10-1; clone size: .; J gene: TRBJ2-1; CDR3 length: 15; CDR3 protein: CASSDGAALYNEQFF; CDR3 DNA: TGCGCCAGCAGTGATGGAGCGGCCCTTTACAATGAGCAGTTCTTC
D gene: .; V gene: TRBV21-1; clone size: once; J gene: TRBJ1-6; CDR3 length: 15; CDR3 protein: CASSKRSSYNSPLHF; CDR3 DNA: TGTGCCAGCAGCAAAAGGAGCTCCTATAATTCACCCCTCCACTTT
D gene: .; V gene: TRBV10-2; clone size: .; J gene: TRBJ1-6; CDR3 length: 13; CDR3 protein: CASSENSNSPLHF; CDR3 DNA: TGCGCCAGCAGTGAAAACAGTAATTCACCCCTCCACTTT
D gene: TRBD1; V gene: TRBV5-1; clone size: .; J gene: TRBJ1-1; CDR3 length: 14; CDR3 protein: CASSPIAGGTEAFF; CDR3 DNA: TGCGCCAGCAGCCCGATAGCAGGGGGCACTGAAGCTTTCTTT
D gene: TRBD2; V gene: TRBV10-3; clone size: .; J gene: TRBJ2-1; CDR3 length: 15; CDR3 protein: CAISPGLDSYNEQFF; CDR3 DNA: TGTGCCATCAGCCCCGGACTAGACTCCTACAATGAGCAGTTCTTC
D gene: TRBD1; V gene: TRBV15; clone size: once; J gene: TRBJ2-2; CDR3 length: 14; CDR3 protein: CATRTGKLTGELFF; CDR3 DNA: TGTGCCACCAGGACAGGGAAGTTGACCGGGGAGCTGTTTTTT
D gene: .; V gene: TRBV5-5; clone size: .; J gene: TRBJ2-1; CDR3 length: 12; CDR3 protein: CASSQYLRGQFF; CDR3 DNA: TGTGCCAGCAGCCAGTACTTACGGGGGCAGTTCTTC
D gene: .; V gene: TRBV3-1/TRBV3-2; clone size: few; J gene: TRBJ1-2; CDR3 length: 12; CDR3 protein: CASSSTGYGYTF; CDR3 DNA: TGTGCCAGCAGCAGCACCGGCTATGGCTACACCTTC
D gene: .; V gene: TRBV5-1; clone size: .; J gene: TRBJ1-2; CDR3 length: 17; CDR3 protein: CASSPGGGGEFYYGYTF; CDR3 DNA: TGCGCCAGCAGCCCTGGAGGAGGTGGGGAATTCTACTATGGCTACACCTTC
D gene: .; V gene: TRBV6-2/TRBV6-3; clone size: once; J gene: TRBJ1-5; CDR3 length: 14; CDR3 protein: CASSKQGWDQPQHF; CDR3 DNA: TGTGCCAGCAGTAAGCAGGGGTGGGATCAGCCCCAGCATTTT
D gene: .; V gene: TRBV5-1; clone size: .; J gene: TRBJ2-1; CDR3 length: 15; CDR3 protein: CASSLQQSSYNEQFF; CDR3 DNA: TGCGCCAGCAGCTTGCAACAGAGCTCCTACAATGAGCAGTTCTTC
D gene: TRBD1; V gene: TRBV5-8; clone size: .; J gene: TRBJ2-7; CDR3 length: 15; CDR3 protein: CASSGLTGPSHEQYF; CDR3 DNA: TGTGCCAGCAGCGGCTTGACAGGGCCCAGCCACGAGCAGTACTTC
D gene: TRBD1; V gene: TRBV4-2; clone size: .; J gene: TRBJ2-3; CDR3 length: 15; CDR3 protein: CASSQALLGTGTQYF; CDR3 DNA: TGTGCCAGCAGCCAGGCCTTACTTGGGACAGGTACGCAGTATTTT
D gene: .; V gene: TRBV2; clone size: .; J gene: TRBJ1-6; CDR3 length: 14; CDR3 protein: CASSVKGPDSPLHF; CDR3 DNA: TGTGCCAGCAGTGTAAAGGGGCCGGATTCACCCCTCCACTTT
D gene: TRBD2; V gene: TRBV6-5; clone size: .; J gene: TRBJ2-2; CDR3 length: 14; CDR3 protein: CASSERGNTGELFF; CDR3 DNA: TGTGCCAGCTCCGAGCGGGGAAACACCGGGGAGCTGTTTTTT
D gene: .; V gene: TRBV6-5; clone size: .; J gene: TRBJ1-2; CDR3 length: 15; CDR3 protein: CASSYSLGGNYGYTF; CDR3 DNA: TGTGCCAGCAGTTACTCGCTGGGGGGGAACTATGGCTACACCTTC
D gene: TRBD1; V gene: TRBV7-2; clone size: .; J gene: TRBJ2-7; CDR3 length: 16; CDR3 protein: CASSFSRDSPFGEQYF; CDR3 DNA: TGTGCCAGCAGCTTCTCCCGGGACAGCCCCTTCGGCGAGCAGTACTTC
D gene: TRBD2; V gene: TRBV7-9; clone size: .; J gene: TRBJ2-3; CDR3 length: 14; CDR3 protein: CASSLTSGRDTQYF; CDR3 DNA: TGTGCCAGCAGCTTGACTAGCGGGCGGGATACGCAGTATTTT
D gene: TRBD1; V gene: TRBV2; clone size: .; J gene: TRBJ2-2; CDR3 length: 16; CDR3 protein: CASRDLGQGRTGELFF; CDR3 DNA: TGTGCCAGCAGGGACCTCGGACAGGGGCGGACCGGGGAGCTGTTTTTT
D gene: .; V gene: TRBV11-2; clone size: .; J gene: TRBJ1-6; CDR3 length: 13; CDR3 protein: CASSLERWSPLHF; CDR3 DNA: TGTGCCAGCAGCTTAGAACGGTGGTCACCCCTCCACTTT
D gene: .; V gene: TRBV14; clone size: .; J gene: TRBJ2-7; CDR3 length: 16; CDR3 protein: CASSQRGGVGTYEQYF; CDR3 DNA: TGTGCCAGCAGCCAAAGAGGGGGAGTAGGGACCTACGAGCAGTACTTC
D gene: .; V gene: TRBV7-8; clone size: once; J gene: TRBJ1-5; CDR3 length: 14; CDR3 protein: CASSLAYSNQPQHF; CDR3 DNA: TGTGCCAGCAGCTTAGCGTATAGCAATCAGCCCCAGCATTTT
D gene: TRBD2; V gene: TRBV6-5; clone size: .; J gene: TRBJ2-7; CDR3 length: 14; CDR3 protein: CASRRTSGFYEQYF; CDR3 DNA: TGTGCCAGCAGAAGGACTAGCGGGTTTTACGAGCAGTACTTC
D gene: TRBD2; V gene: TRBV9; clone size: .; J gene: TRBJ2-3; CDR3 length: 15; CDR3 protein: CASSPRGGSTDTQYF; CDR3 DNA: TGTGCCAGCAGCCCTCGGGGGGGGAGCACAGATACGCAGTATTTT
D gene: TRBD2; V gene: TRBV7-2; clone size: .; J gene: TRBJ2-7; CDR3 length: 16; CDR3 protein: CASSSSGLAKGYEQYF; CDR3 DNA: TGTGCCAGCAGCTCATCCGGACTAGCAAAAGGGTACGAGCAGTACTTC
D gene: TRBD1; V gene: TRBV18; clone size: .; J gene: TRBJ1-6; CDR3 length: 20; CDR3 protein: CASSGRRQGAQAHYNSPLHF; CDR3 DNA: TGTGCCAGCTCTGGGCGTCGACAGGGGGCCCAAGCCCACTATAATTCACCCCTCCACTTT
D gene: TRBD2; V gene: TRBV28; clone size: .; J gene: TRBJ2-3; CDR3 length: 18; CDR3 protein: CASIGLAGGRRSTDTQYF; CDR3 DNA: TGTGCCAGCATCGGGCTAGCGGGGGGCCGACGAAGCACAGATACGCAGTATTTT